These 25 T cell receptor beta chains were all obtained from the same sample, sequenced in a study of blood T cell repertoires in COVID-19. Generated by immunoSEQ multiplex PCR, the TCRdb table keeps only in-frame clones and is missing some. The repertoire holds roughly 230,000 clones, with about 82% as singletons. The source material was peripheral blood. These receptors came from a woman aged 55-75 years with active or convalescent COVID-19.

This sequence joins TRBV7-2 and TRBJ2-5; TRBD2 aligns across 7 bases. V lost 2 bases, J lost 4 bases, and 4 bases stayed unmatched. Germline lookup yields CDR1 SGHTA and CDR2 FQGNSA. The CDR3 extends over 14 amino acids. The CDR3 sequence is CASSLRTSGETQYF. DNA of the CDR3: TGTGCCAGCAGCTTACGGACTAGTGGAGAGACCCAGTACTTC.

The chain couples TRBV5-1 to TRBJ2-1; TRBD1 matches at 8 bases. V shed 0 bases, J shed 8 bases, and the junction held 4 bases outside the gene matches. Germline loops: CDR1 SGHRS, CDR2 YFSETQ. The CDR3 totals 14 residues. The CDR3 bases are TGCGCCAGCAGCTTGGGGGCAGGGGGCGATGAGCAGTTCTTC. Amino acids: CASSLGAGGDEQFF. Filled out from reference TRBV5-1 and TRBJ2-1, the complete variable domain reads KAGVTQTPRYLIKTRGQQVTLSCSPISGHRSVSWYQQTPGQGLQFLFEYFSETQRNKGNFPGRFSGRQFSNSRSEMNVSTLELGDSALYLCASSLGAGGDEQFFGPGTRLTVL.

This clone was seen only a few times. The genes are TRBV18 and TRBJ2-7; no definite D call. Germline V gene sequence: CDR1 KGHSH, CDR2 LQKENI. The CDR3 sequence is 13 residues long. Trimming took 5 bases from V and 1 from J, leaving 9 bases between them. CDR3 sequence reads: CASSRVKSYEQYF. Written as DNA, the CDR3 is TGTGCCAGCTCAAGAGTTAAGTCCTACGAGCAGTACTTC.

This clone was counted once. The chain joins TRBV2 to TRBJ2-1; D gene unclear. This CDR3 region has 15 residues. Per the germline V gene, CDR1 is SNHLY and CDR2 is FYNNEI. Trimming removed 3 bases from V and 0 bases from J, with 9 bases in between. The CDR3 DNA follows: TGTGCCAGCAGTGAGAGTTCTAGCTCCTACAATGAGCAGTTCTTC. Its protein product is CASSESSSSYNEQFF.

The CDR3 sequence is CANDRGRNYGYTF. DNA of the CDR3: TGTGCCAACGACCGGGGTAGGAACTATGGCTACACCTTC. This chain joins TRBV2 and TRBJ1-2; D gene unclear. Between the trimmed V and J ends, which lost 10 bases and 2 bases, there was a span of 14 bases. Germline lookup yields CDR1 SNHLY and CDR2 FYNNEI. The CDR3 contains 13 residues. The full variable domain, rest sourced from reference TRBV2 and TRBJ1-2, is EPEVTQTPSHQVTQMGQEVILRCVPISNHLYFYWYRQILGQKVEFLVSFYNNEISEKSEIFDDQFSVERPDGSNFTLKIRSTKLEDSAMYFCANDRGRNYGYTFGSGTRLTVV.

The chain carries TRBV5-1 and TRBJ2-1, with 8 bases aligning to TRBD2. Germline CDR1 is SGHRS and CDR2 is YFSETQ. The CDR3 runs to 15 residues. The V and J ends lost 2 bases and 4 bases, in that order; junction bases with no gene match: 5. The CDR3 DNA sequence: TGCGCCAGCAGCTTAAGCGGGAGTAGGTACAATGAGCAGTTCTTC. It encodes CASSLSGSRYNEQFF.

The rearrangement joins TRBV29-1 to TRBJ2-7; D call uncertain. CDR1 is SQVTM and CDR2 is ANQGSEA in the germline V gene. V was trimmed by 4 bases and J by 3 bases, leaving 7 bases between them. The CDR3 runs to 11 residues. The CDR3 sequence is CSVGSGYEQYF. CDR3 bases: TGCAGCGTTGGTTCAGGCTACGAGCAGTACTTC.

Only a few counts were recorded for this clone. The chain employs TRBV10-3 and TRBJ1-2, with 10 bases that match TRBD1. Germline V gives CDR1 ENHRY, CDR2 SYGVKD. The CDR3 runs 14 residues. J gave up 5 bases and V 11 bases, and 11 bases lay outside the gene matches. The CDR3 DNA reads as TGTGCCTCAACGTGGACAGGGGGAGGGTATGGCTACACCTTC. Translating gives CASTWTGGGYGYTF.

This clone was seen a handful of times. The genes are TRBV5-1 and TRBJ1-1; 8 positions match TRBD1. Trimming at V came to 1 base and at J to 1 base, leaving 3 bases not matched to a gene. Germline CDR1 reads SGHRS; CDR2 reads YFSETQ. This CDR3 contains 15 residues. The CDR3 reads CASSLSGTGNTEAFF. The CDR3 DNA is TGCGCCAGCAGCTTGTCTGGGACAGGGAACACTGAAGCTTTCTTT.

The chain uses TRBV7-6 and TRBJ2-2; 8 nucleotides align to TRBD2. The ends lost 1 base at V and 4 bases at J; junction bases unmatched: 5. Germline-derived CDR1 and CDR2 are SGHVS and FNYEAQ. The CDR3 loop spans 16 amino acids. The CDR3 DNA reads TGTGCCAGCAGCTTAGGGCGGGGGGTCTCCACCGGGGAGCTGTTTTTT. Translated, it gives CASSLGRGVSTGELFF.

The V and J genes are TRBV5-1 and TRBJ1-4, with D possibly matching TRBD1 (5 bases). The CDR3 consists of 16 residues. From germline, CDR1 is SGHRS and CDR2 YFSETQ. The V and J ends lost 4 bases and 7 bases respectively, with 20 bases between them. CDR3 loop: CASSLKTGGDTEKLFF. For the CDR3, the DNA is TGCGCCAGCAGCCTTAAGACTGGGGGGGATACTGAAAAACTGTTTTTT.

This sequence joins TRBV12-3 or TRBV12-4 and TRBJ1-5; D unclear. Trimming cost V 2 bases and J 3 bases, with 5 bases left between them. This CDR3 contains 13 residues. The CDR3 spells CASSLSYNQPQHF. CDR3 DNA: TGTGCCAGCAGTTTATCTTACAATCAGCCCCAGCATTTT.

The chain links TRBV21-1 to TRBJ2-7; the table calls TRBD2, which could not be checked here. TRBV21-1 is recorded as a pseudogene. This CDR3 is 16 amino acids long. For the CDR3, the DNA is TGTGCCAGCTCCGCGACTAGCGGGGGCCACTCCTACGAGCAGTACGTC. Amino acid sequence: CASSATSGGHSYEQYV.

For the CDR3, the DNA is TGTGCCAGCAGCTATAGCGGCCTAACGACCGGGGAGCTGTTTTTT. Its protein is CASSYSGLTTGELFF. The rearrangement uses TRBV7-8 and TRBJ2-2, with D possibly TRBD2 on 6 matching bases. Germline V CDR1 and CDR2: SGHVS, FQNEAQ. V dropped 4 bases and J dropped 5 bases, with 14 bases sitting between them. This CDR3 spans 15 amino acids.

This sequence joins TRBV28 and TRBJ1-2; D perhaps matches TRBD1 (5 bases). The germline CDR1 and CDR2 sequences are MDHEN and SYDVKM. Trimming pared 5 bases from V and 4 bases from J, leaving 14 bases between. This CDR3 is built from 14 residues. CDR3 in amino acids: CASSGEQETYGYTF. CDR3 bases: TGTGCCAGCAGTGGCGAACAGGAGACCTATGGCTACACCTTC.

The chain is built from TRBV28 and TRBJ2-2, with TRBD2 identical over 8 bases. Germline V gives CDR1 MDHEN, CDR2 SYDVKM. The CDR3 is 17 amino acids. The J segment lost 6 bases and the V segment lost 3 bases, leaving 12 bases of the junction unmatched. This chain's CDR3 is CASSFHSRGGKAGELFF. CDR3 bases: TGTGCCAGCAGTTTTCACTCCCGGGGGGGAAAGGCCGGGGAGCTGTTTTTT.

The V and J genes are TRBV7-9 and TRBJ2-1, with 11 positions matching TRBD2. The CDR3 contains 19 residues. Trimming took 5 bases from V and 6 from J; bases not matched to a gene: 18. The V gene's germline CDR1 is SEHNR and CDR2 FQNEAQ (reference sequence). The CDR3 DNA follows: TGTGCCAGCAGCGATCTCCTCTTCTTAGCGGGAGGGCACCTCAATGAGCAGTTCTTC. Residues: CASSDLLFLAGGHLNEQFF.

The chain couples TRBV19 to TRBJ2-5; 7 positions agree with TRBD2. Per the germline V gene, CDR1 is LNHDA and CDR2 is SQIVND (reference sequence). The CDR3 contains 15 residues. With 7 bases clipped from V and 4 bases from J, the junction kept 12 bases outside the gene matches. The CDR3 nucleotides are TGTGCCAGTACCAAGAGTGCGGGAGTAGCAGAGACCCAGTACTTC. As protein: CASTKSAGVAETQYF.

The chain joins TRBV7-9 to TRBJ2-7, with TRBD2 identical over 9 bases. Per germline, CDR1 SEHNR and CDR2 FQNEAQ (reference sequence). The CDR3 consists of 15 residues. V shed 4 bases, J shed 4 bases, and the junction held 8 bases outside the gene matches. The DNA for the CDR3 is TGTGCCAGCAGCTCCGCTAGCGGGGCAGGGTACGAGCAGTACTTC. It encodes CASSSASGAGYEQYF.

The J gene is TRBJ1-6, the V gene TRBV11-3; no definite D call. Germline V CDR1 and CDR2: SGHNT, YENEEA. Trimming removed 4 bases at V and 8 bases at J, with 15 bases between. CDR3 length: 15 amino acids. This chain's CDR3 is CASSSPGGSYSPLHF. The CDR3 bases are TGTGCCAGCAGCTCCCCGGGAGGGTCGTATTCACCCCTCCACTTT.

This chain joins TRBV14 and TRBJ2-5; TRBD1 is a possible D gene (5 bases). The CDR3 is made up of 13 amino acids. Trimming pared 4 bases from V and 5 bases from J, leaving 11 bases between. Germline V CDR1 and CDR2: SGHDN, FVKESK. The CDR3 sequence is CASSPLGVETQYF. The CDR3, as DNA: TGTGCCAGCAGCCCCCTAGGGGTGGAGACCCAGTACTTC.

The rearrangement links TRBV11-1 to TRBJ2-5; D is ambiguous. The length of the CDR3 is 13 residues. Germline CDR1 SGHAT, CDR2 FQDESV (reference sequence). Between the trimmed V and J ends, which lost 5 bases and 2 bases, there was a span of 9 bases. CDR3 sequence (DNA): TGTGCCAGCAGCCCGAGGCTACAAGAGACCCAGTACTTC. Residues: CASSPRLQETQYF.

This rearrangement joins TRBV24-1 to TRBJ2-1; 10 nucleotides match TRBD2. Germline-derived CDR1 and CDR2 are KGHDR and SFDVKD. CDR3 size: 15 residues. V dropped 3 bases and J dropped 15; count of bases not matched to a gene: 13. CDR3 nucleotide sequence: TGTGCCACCAGTGATGTGTTAGCGGGAGGCAAAGGGCTGTTCTTC. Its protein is CATSDVLAGGKGLFF.

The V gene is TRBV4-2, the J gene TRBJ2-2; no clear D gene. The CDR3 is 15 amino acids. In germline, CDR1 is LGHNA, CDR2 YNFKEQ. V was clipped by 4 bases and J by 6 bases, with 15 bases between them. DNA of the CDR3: TGTGCCAGCAGCCCTGGTCATGGCCAACCCGGGGAGCTGTTTTTT. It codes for CASSPGHGQPGELFF.

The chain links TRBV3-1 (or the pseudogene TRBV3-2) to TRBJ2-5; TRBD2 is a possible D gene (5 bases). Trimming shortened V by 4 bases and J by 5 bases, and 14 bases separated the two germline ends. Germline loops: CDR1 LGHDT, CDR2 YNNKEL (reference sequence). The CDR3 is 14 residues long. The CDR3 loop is CASSLSLDVETQYF. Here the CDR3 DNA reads TGTGCCAGCAGCCTCTCACTAGATGTCGAGACCCAGTACTTC.